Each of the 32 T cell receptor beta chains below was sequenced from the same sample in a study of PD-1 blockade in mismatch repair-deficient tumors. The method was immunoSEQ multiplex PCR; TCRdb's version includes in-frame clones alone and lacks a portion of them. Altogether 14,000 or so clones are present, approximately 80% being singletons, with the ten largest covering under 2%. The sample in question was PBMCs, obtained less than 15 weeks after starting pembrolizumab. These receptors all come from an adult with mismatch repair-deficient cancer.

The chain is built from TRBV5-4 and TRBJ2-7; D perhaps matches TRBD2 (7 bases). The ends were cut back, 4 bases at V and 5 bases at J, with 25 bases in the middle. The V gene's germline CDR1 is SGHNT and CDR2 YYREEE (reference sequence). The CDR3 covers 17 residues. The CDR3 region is CASSRAIGGDGGHEQYF. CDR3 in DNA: TGTGCCAGCAGCCGAGCAATAGGGGGGGACGGGGGACACGAGCAGTACTTC.

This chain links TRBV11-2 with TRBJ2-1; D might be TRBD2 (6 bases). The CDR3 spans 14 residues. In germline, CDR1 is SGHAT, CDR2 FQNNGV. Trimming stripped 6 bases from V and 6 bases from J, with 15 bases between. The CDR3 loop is CASREMGGINEQFF. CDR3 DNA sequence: TGTGCCAGCAGGGAAATGGGGGGAATCAATGAGCAGTTCTTC.

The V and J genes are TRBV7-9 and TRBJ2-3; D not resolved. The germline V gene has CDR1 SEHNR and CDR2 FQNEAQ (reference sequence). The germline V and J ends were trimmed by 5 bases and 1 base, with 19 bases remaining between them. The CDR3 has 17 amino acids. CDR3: CASSVGGPHAGTDTQYF. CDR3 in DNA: TGTGCCAGCAGCGTAGGTGGGCCACACGCCGGCACAGATACGCAGTATTTT. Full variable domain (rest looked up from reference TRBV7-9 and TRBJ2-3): DTGVSQNPRHKITKRGQNVTFRCDPISEHNRLYWYRQTLGQGPEFLTYFQNEAQLEKSRLLSDRFSAERPKGSFSTLEIQRTEQGDSAMYLCASSVGGPHAGTDTQYFGPGTRLTVL.

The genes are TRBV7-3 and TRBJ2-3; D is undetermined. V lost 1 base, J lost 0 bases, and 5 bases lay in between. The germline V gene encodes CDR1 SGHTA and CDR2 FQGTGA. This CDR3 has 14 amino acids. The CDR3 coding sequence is TGTGCCAGCAGCTTAAAAGCTAGCACAGATACGCAGTATTTT. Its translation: CASSLKASTDTQYF.

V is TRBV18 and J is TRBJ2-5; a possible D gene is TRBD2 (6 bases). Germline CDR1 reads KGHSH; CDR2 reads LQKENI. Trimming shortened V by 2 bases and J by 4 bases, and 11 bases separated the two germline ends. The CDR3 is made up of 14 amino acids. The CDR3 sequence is CASSPTLAAETQYF. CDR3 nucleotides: TGTGCCAGCTCACCAACACTAGCAGCAGAGACCCAGTACTTC.

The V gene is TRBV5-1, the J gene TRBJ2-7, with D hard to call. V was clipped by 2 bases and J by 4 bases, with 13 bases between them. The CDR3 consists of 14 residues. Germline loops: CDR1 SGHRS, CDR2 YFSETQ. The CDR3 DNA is TGCGCCAGCAGCTTTGGGCAGTCGATGTACGAGCAGTACTTC. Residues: CASSFGQSMYEQYF.

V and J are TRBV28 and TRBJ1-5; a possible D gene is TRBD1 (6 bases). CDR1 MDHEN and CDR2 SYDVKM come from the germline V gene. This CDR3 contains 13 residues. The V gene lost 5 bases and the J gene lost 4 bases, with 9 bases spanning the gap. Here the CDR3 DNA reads TGTGCCAGCAGTCACCAGGGGAATCAGCCCCAGCATTTT. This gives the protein CASSHQGNQPQHF.

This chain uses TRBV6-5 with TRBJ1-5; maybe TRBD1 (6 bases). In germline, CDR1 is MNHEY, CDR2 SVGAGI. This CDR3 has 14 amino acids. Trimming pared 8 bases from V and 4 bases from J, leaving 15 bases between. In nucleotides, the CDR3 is TGTGCCAGCGCCCTTCGGGACAAAAATCAGCCCCAGCATTTT. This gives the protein CASALRDKNQPQHF.

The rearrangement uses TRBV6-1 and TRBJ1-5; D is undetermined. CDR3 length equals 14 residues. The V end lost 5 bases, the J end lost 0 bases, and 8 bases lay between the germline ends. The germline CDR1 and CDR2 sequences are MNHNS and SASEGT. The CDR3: CASSRQNSNQPQHF. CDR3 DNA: TGTGCCAGCAGTCGACAAAATAGCAATCAGCCCCAGCATTTT.

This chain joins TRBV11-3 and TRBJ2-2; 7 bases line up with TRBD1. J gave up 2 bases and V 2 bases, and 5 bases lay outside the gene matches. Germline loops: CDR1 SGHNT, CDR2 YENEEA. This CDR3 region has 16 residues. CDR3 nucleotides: TGTGCCAGCAGCTTACAGGGGGTTTCCAACACCGGGGAGCTGTTTTTT. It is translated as CASSLQGVSNTGELFF.

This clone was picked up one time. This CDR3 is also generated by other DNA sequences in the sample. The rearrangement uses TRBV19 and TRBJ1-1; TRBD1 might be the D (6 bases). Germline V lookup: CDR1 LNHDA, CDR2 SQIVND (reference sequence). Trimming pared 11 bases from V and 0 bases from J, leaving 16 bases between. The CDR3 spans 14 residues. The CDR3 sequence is CASYTGGLNTEAFF. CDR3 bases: TGTGCCTCATACACCGGGGGGCTGAACACTGAAGCTTTCTTT.

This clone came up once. In nucleotides, the CDR3 is TGCGCCAGCAGCTTGTTAACCGGGCAAGAGACCCAGTACTTC. Its protein is CASSLLTGQETQYF. This rearrangement joins TRBV5-1 to TRBJ2-5; no clear D. The V gene's germline CDR1 is SGHRS and CDR2 YFSETQ. V was trimmed by 1 base and J by 2 bases, leaving 9 bases between them. This CDR3 has 14 residues.

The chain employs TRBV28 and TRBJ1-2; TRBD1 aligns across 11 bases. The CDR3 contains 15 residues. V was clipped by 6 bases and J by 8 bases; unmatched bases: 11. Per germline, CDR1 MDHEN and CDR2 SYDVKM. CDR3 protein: CASSRSGQGARGYTF. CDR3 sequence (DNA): TGTGCCAGCAGCCGGTCCGGACAGGGGGCGCGGGGCTACACCTTC.

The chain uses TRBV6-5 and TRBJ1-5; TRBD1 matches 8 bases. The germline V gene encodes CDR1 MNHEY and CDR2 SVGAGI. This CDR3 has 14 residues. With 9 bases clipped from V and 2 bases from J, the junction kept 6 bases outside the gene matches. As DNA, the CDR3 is TGTGCCAGTAGACCGGACAGGGGCAATCAGCCCCAGCATTTT. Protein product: CASRPDRGNQPQHF.

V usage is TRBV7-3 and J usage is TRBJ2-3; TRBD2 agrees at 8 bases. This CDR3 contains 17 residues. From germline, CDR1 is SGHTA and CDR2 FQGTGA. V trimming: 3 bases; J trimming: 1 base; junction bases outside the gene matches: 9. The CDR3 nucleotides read TGTGCCAGCAGCTTGACGTCGATAGCGGGACGCACAGATACGCAGTATTTT. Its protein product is CASSLTSIAGRTDTQYF.

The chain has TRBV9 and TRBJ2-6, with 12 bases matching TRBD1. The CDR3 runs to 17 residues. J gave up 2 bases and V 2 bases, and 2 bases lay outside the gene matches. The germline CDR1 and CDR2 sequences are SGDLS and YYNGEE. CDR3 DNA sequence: TGTGCCAGCAGCGTTGGGACAGGGGGCCCTGGGGCCAACGTCCTGACTTTC. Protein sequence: CASSVGTGGPGANVLTF.

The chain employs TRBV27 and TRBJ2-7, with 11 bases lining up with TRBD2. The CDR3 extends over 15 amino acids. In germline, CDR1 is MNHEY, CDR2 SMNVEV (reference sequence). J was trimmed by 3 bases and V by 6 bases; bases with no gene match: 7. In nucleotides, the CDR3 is TGTGCCAGCAGCATTAGCGGGAGGGGATTCTACGAGCAGTACTTC. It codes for CASSISGRGFYEQYF.

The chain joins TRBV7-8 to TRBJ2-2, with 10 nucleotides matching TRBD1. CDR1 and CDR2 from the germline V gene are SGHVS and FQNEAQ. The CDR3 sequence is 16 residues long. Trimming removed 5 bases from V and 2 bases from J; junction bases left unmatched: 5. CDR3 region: CASSGRTGGNTGELFF. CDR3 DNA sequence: TGTGCCAGCAGCGGACGGACAGGGGGTAACACCGGGGAGCTGTTTTTT.

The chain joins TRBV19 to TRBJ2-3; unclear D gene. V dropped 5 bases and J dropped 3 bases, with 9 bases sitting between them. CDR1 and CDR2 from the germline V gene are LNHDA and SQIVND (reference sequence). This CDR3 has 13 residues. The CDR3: CASSFYTTDTQYF. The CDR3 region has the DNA TGTGCCAGTAGTTTTTACACGACAGATACGCAGTATTTT.

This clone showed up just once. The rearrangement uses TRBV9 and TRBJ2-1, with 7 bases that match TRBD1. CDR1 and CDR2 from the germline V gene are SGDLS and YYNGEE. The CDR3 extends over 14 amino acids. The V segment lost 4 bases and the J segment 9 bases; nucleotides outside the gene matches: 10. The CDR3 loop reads CASSSYRGSSEQFF. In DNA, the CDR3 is TGTGCCAGCAGCTCATACAGGGGTTCGAGTGAGCAGTTCTTC.

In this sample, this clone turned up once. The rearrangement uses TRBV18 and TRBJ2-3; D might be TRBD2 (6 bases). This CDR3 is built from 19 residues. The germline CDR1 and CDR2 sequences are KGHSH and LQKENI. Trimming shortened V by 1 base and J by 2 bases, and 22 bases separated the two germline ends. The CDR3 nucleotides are TGTGCCAGCTCACCACTGGGGGTTTTCGAACTAGCACACACAGATACGCAGTATTTT. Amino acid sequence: CASSPLGVFELAHTDTQYF.

CDR3 protein: CASSARDYNYNEQFF. The CDR3 coding sequence is TGTGCCAGCAGCGCCCGGGACTATAACTACAATGAGCAGTTCTTC. This chain uses TRBV9 with TRBJ2-1, with 7 bases lining up with TRBD2. The CDR3 has 15 amino acids. Trimming took 3 bases from V and 3 from J; bases not matched to a gene: 6. CDR1 and CDR2 from the germline V gene are SGDLS and YYNGEE.

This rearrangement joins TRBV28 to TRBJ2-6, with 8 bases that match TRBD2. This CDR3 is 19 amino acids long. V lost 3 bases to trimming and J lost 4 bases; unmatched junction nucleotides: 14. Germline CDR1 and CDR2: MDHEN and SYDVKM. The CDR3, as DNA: TGTGCCAGCAGTTTCCCCGTTGGGCGGGGGGCGGGAGGGGCCAACGTCCTGACTTTC. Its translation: CASSFPVGRGAGGANVLTF.

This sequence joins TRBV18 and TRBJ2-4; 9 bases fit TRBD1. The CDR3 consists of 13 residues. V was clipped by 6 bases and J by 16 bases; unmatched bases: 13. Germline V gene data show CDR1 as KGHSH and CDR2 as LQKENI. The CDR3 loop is CASSLFVDRGKYF. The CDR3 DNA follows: TGTGCCAGCTCCCTCTTCGTGGACAGGGGAAAATACTTC.

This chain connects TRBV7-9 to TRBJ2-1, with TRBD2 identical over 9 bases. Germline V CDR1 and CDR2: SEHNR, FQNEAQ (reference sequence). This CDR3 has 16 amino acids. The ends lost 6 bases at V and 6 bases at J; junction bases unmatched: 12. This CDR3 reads CASRPWAGGPSNEQFF. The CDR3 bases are TGTGCCAGCAGACCCTGGGCGGGAGGGCCCTCCAATGAGCAGTTCTTC. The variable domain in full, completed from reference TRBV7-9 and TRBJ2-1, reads DTGVSQNPRHKITKRGQNVTFRCDPISEHNRLYWYRQTLGQGPEFLTYFQNEAQLEKSRLLSDRFSAERPKGSFSTLEIQRTEQGDSAMYLCASRPWAGGPSNEQFFGPGTRLTVL.

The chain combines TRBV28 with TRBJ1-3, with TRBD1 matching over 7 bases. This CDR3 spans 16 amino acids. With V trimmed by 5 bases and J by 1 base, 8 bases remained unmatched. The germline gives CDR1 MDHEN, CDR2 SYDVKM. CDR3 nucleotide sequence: TGTGCCAGCAGTCCGCCGGGACAGCGTTCTGGAAACACCATATATTTT. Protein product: CASSPPGQRSGNTIYF.

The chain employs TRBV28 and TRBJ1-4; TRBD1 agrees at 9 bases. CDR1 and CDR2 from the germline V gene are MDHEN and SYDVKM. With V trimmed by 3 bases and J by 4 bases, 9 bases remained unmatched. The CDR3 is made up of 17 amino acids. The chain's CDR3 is CASSLSVGGQGNEKLFF. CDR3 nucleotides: TGTGCCAGCAGTTTGAGTGTGGGGGGACAGGGTAATGAAAAACTGTTTTTT.

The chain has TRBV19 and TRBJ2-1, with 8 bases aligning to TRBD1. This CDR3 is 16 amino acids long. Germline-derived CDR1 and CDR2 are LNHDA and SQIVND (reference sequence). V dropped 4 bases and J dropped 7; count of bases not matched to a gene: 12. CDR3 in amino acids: CASSTLQGGLRNEQFF. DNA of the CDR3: TGTGCCAGTAGTACACTACAGGGGGGTCTTCGGAATGAGCAGTTCTTC.

The CDR3 sequence: CAWSGTGVWVYGYTF. Written as DNA, the CDR3 is TGTGCCTGGAGCGGGACAGGGGTGTGGGTCTATGGCTACACCTTC. The rearrangement links TRBV30 to TRBJ1-2; 10 bases match TRBD1. V was clipped by 3 bases and J by 4 bases; unmatched bases: 8. Germline-derived CDR1 and CDR2 are GTSNPN and SVGIG (reference sequence). This CDR3 contains 15 residues.

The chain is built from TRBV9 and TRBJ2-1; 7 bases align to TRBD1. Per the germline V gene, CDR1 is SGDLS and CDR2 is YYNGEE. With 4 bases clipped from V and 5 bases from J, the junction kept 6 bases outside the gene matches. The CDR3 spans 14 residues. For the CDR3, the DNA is TGTGCCAGCAGCCCCCAGGGACAGCACAATGAGCAGTTCTTC. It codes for CASSPQGQHNEQFF.

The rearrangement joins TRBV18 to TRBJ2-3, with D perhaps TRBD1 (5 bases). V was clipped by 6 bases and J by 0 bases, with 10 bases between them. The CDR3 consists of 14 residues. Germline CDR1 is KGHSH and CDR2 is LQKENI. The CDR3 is CASSQGGSTDTQYF. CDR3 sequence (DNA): TGTGCCAGCTCCCAGGGCGGAAGCACAGATACGCAGTATTTT.

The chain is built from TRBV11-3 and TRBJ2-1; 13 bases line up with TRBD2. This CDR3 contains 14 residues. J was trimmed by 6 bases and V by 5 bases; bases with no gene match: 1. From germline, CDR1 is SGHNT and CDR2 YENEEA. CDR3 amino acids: CASSRLAGGNEQFF. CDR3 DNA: TGTGCCAGCAGCAGACTAGCGGGGGGCAATGAGCAGTTCTTC.